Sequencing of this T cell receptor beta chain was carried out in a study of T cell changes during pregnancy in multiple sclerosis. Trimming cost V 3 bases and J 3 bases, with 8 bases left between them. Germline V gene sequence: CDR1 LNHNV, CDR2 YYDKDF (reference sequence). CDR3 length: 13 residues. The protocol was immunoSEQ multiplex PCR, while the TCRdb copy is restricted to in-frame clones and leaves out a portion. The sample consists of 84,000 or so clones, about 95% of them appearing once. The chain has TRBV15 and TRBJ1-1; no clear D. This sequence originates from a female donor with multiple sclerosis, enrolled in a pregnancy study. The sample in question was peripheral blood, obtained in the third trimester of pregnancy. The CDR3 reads CATSSQAHTEAFF. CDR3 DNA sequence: TGTGCCACCAGCAGCCAGGCCCACACTGAAGCTTTCTTT.